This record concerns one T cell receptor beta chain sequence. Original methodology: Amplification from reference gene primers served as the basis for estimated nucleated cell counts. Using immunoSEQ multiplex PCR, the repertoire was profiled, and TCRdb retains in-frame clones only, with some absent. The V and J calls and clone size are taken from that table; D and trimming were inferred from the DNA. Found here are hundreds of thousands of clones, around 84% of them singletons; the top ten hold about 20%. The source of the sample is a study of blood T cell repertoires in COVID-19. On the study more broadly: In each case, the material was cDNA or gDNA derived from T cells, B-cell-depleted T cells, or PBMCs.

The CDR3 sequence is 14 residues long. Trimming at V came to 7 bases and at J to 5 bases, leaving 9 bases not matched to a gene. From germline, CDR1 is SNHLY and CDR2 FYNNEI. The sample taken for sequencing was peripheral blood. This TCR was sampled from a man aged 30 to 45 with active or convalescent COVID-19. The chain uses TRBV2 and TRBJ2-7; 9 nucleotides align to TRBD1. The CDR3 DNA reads TGTGCCAGCACTCCTCGGGACAGGGTCGACGAGCAGTACTTC. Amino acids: CASTPRDRVDEQYF.